This TCR beta chain comes out of a study of persistence of HIV-infected CD4 T cells. Notes on the study in general: Proviral oligoclonality tracked with TCR oligoclonality within the same sorted cells.

Nonspecific anti-CD3/anti-CD28 bead stimulation represents the broad CD4+ T cell repertoire. Sorting of responding CD4+ T cells relied on upregulated CD40 ligand together with CD69. A roughly 17-hour stimulation of CD8-depleted PBMCs used anti-CD28/CD49d costimulation, CD40-blocking antibody and enfuvirtide. To note about this clone: Antigen: not known.

This was the immunoSEQ version 4 assay in survey mode. The method was immunoSEQ multiplex PCR; TCRdb's version includes in-frame clones alone and lacks a portion of them. The sample shows approximately 44,000 clones, about 90% of them seen only once. Trimming removed 6 bases from V and 0 bases from J, with 13 bases in between. The CDR3 runs to 16 residues. Germline V gene sequence: CDR1 KGHDR, CDR2 SFDVKD. This TCR derives from an adult man with HIV who was CMV-seropositive. Sequencing used CD4+ T cells sorted from PBMCs after approximately 19-hour stimulation, obtained from a patient who received antiretroviral therapy. The chain carries TRBV24-1 and TRBJ2-2; a weak D match, TRBD1 (6 bases). The CDR3 is CATSFTGSPNTGELFF. The CDR3 bases are TGTGCCACCAGTTTTACAGGGTCGCCGAACACCGGGGAGCTGTTTTTT.